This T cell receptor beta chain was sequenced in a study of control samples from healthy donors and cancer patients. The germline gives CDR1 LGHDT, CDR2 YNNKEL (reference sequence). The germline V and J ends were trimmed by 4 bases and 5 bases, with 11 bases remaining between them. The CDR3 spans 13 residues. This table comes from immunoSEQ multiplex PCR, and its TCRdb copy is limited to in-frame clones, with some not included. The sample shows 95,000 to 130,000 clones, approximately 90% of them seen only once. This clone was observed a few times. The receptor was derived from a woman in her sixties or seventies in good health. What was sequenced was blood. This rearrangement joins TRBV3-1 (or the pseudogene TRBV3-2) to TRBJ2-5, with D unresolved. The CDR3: CASSPTRMETQYF. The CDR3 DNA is TGTGCCAGCAGCCCTACTCGGATGGAGACCCAGTACTTC.